The source of this TCR beta chain is a study of blood T cell repertoires in COVID-19. Study summary: The samples span acute and convalescent COVID-19 from the United States, Italy and Spain. Sample material is recorded as cDNA or gDNA derived from T cells, B-cell-depleted T cells, or PBMCs.

In the original processing: Reference gene primer amplification gave estimated nucleated cell counts. Clones were sequenced by immunoSEQ multiplex PCR, and TCRdb holds only the in-frame ones, with some missing. V and J calls and clone size come straight from that table; D and trimming were deduced from the DNA. In the table there are approximately 330,000 clones, over 75% of which are singletons. Germline values: CDR1 MNHEY, CDR2 SVGEGT. The CDR3 is 15 residues long. Trimming removed 5 bases at V and 0 bases at J, with 11 bases between. In this sample, this clone turned up a few times. J is TRBJ1-5 and V is TRBV6-2 or TRBV6-3; TRBD1 is a possible D gene (6 bases). Input material: peripheral blood. The sequence came from a woman aged 45 to 65 with active or convalescent COVID-19. CDR3 amino acids: CASSTGIYSNQPQHF. CDR3 bases: TGTGCCAGCAGTACAGGGATATATAGCAATCAGCCCCAGCATTTT.